The 22 T cell receptor beta chains below were found in one sample sequenced in a study of PD-L1 blockade in urothelial cancer. Here immunoSEQ multiplex PCR was the method, and the copy in TCRdb shows in-frame clones only, minus some. The table lists about 63,000 clones, roughly 76% of them singletons. The time point is: pretreatment peripheral blood. Source: PBMCs, taken around atezolizumab (anti-PD-L1) treatment. These receptors all stem from a man aged 65-85 years with urothelial cancer.

V gene TRBV29-1 combines with J gene TRBJ2-2; D ambiguous. Trimming removed 0 bases from V and 0 bases from J, with 14 bases in between. The CDR3 length is 17 residues. CDR1 is SQVTM, CDR2 ANQGSEA, per germline. The CDR3 protein is CSVEDSAGTANTGELFF. The CDR3 nucleotides are TGCAGCGTTGAAGATTCAGCAGGCACCGCGAACACCGGGGAGCTGTTTTTT.

The rearrangement links TRBV11-2 to TRBJ2-3; D is possibly TRBD1 (6 bases). The V end lost 5 bases, the J end lost 1 base, and 22 bases lay between the germline ends. The CDR3 contains 18 residues. CDR1 SGHAT and CDR2 FQNNGV come from the germline V gene. CDR3 protein: CASSTTQVGPGGTDTQYF. Here the CDR3 DNA reads TGTGCCAGCAGCACTACTCAAGTCGGGCCAGGGGGCACAGATACGCAGTATTTT.

This CDR3 reads CASRPTSGDTGELFF. The CDR3 DNA reads TGTGCCAGCAGGCCTACTAGCGGGGACACCGGGGAGCTGTTTTTT. The chain joins TRBV6-5 to TRBJ2-2; 10 nucleotides align to TRBD2. J was trimmed by 3 bases and V by 6 bases; bases with no gene match: 4. The CDR3 covers 15 residues. The germline V gene encodes CDR1 MNHEY and CDR2 SVGAGI.

The rearrangement joins TRBV4-1 to TRBJ2-5, with TRBD2 identical over 14 bases. Unmatched junction bases numbered 10, after V lost 1 base and J lost 3 bases. The CDR3 sequence is 19 residues long. CDR1 is MGHRA, CDR2 YSYEKL, per germline. The CDR3 DNA sequence: TGCGCCAGCAGCCAAGCCTTTCCGGGACTAGCGGGGGAAGAAGAGACCCAGTACTTC. This translates into CASSQAFPGLAGEEETQYF.

J is TRBJ1-2 and V is TRBV5-6; no clear D gene. Germline V gives CDR1 SGHDT, CDR2 YYEEEE. The V end was cut by 1 base, the J end by 0 bases, with 4 bases between. This CDR3 region has 13 residues. DNA of the CDR3: TGTGCCAGCAGCTTGCGGGCTAACTATGGCTACACCTTC. It yields the protein CASSLRANYGYTF.

This clone was seen more than once but under ten times. The rearrangement links TRBV9 to TRBJ2-5, with D unclear. Trimming took 0 bases from V and 3 from J, leaving 12 bases between them. The germline CDR1 and CDR2 sequences are SGDLS and YYNGEE. This CDR3 has 15 residues. The CDR3 loop reads CASSVAAGLKETQYF. CDR3 nucleotides: TGTGCCAGCAGCGTAGCTGCCGGTCTTAAAGAGACCCAGTACTTC.

This rearrangement joins TRBV11-3 to TRBJ1-1, with 7 positions matching TRBD1. This CDR3 region has 16 residues. Germline V CDR1 and CDR2: SGHNT, YENEEA. Losses at the gene ends were 5 bases for V and 8 bases for J; bases not matched to a gene: 17. The CDR3 sequence is CASSPSRWGQQSEAFF. The CDR3 DNA follows: TGTGCCAGCAGCCCCAGCAGGTGGGGACAGCAGAGCGAAGCTTTCTTT.

This clone has more than one count but fewer than ten. J is TRBJ2-2 and V is TRBV6-5, with 10 bases aligning to TRBD2. The CDR3 contains 14 residues. J was trimmed by 4 bases and V by 10 bases; bases with no gene match: 6. Germline V CDR1 and CDR2: MNHEY, SVGAGI. CDR3 in DNA: TGTGCCACCGCGCGGACTAGCGGCACCGGGGAGCTGTTTTTT. It encodes CATARTSGTGELFF.

The genes are TRBV4-3 and TRBJ2-3, with D uncertain. V was pared by 1 base and J by 2 bases, with 4 bases between. Germline CDR1 reads LGHNA; CDR2 reads YSLEER. The CDR3 sequence is 13 residues long. In DNA form, the CDR3 reads TGCGCCAGCAGCCAAGGGCTCACAGATACGCAGTATTTT. Amino acid sequence: CASSQGLTDTQYF.

This chain connects TRBV11-1 to TRBJ2-7; 7 positions match TRBD2. With V trimmed by 1 base and J by 4 bases, 7 bases remained unmatched. The CDR3 sequence is 15 residues long. CDR1 SGHAT and CDR2 FQDESV come from the germline V gene (reference sequence). The CDR3 DNA reads TGTGCCAGCAGCTTAGACCTAGCGGCAAGGTACGAGCAGTACTTC. It is translated as CASSLDLAARYEQYF.

This clone occurred once. The chain couples TRBV27 to TRBJ1-1, with 7 positions matching TRBD1. The J segment lost 7 bases and the V segment lost 7 bases, leaving 12 bases of the junction unmatched. The germline V gene encodes CDR1 MNHEY and CDR2 SMNVEV (reference sequence). This CDR3 has 14 amino acids. CDR3 residues: CASTSRGGQSEAFF. The DNA of the CDR3 is TGTGCCAGCACCTCACGGGGGGGACAGAGTGAAGCTTTCTTT.

The chain carries TRBV7-2 and TRBJ2-7, with TRBD2 matching over 9 bases. The CDR3 runs 15 residues. Germline V CDR1 and CDR2: SGHTA, FQGNSA. With 2 bases clipped from V and 4 bases from J, the junction kept 6 bases outside the gene matches. In DNA, the CDR3 is TGTGCCAGCAGCTTACTGGCGGGAGGGCCATACGAGCAGTACTTC. Amino acids: CASSLLAGGPYEQYF.

This clone was seen at least ten times. The gene calls are TRBV7-8 and TRBJ1-3, with D unresolved. V lost 5 bases and J 0 bases, leaving 8 bases between the germline ends. CDR1 SGHVS and CDR2 FQNEAQ come from the germline V gene. The CDR3 covers 14 residues. CDR3 loop: CASSHSSSGNTIYF. In DNA form, the CDR3 reads TGTGCCAGCAGCCATAGTAGCTCTGGAAACACCATATATTTT.

This clone was detected a few times. The chain carries TRBV6-6 and TRBJ1-4; D is unresolved. From germline, CDR1 is MNHNY and CDR2 SVGAGI (reference sequence). This CDR3 region has 13 residues. The V end was cut by 2 bases, the J end by 15 bases, with 16 bases between. The CDR3 loop is CASSYGLKDPMFF. The CDR3 nucleotides are TGTGCCAGCAGTTACGGGCTGAAAGACCCCATGTTTTTT.

The chain carries TRBV29-1 and TRBJ2-3, with D unresolved. The CDR3 is made up of 13 amino acids. The V gene lost 1 base and the J gene lost 6 bases, with 11 bases spanning the gap. Germline loops: CDR1 SQVTM, CDR2 ANQGSEA. Here the CDR3 reads CSVEAQFRDTQYF. The DNA of the CDR3 is TGCAGCGTTGAAGCCCAGTTCAGGGATACGCAGTATTTT.

This clone was counted between two and nine times. V and J are TRBV7-9 and TRBJ2-7; TRBD2 aligns across 13 bases. The CDR3 length is 15 residues. The V gene's germline CDR1 is SEHNR and CDR2 FQNEAQ (reference sequence). V gave up 5 bases and J gave up 5 bases; unmatched junction bases: 6. The CDR3 bases are TGTGCCAGCAGCGCCGGACTAGCGGGAGCCCACGAGCAGTACTTC. Its protein is CASSAGLAGAHEQYF.

The chain is built from TRBV6-6 and TRBJ1-6, with TRBD1 as a possible D gene (6 bases). Trimming stripped 7 bases from V and 6 bases from J, with 10 bases between. Germline values: CDR1 MNHNY, CDR2 SVGAGI (reference sequence). The CDR3 runs to 13 residues. The CDR3 loop reads CASTPGVNSPLHF. The CDR3 DNA is TGTGCCAGCACCCCAGGGGTTAATTCACCCCTCCACTTT.

The chain couples TRBV21-1 to TRBJ2-2; TRBD1 was called by the table and not checked on the DNA. TRBV21-1 is designated a pseudogene. CDR3 length equals 17 residues. The CDR3 is CASSARDRVPNTGELFF. In DNA, the CDR3 is TGTGCCAGCAGCGCCCGGGACAGGGTCCCGAACACCGGGGAGCTGTTTTTT.

The chain employs TRBV28 and TRBJ1-2, with TRBD1 as a possible D gene (6 bases). The V end was cut by 5 bases, the J end by 6 bases, with 10 bases between. CDR1 MDHEN and CDR2 SYDVKM come from the germline V gene. CDR3 length equals 12 residues. The CDR3 DNA reads TGTGCCAGCAGTACACAGGGAAATGGCTACACCTTC. The encoded protein is CASSTQGNGYTF.

The gene calls are TRBV15 and TRBJ2-2; no clear D gene. Deletions cut 0 bases from V and 2 bases from J, with 10 bases between. This CDR3 comprises 16 residues. Germline CDR1 is LNHNV and CDR2 is YYDKDF (reference sequence). CDR3 in amino acids: CATSRDKFLNTGELFF. The CDR3 nucleotides read TGTGCCACCAGCAGAGATAAGTTCCTAAACACCGGGGAGCTGTTTTTT.

The chain links TRBV4-3 to TRBJ1-1; 7 positions match TRBD1. The CDR3 contains 13 residues. With V trimmed by 4 bases and J by 3 bases, 2 bases remained unmatched. Germline V gives CDR1 LGHNA, CDR2 YSLEER. CDR3 sequence (DNA): TGCGCCAGCAGCCTCACAGGGGACACTGAAGCTTTCTTT. As protein: CASSLTGDTEAFF.

The rearrangement links TRBV7-3 to TRBJ1-1; perhaps TRBD1 as D (6 bases). The V and J ends lost 9 bases and 3 bases respectively, with 17 bases between them. CDR1 and CDR2 from the germline V gene are SGHTA and FQGTGA. This CDR3 comprises 14 residues. The CDR3 spells CARPLYRDHTEAFF. In DNA, the CDR3 is TGTGCCAGGCCCTTGTACAGGGACCACACTGAAGCTTTCTTT. The full variable domain, rest sourced from reference TRBV7-3 and TRBJ1-1, is GAGVSQTPSNKVTEKGKYVELRCDPISGHTALYWYRQSLGQGPEFLIYFQGTGAADDSGLPNDRFFAVRPEGSVSTLKIQRTERGDSAVYLCARPLYRDHTEAFFGQGTRLTVV.